This is a list of T cell receptor beta chains from one sample in a study of radiotherapy plus CTLA-4 blockade in lung cancer. Data came from immunoSEQ multiplex PCR; TCRdb stores just in-frame clones and leaves some out. The top ten clones hold 5.5% to 7% of a sample with tens of thousands of clones, 75% to 90% of them seen once. This specimen consisted of peripheral blood, obtained from a patient treated with radiotherapy plus ipilimumab. These receptor sequences come from a human donor with non-small cell lung cancer who had stable disease on radiotherapy plus ipilimumab. Both conserved end residues are part of each CDR3. A D gene is named only where the DNA matches it firmly.

d_gene	v_gene	j_gene	CDR3aa	CDR3nt
TRBD2	TRBV28	TRBJ2-5	CASSGEGTQETQYF	TGTGCCAGCAGCGGGGAGGGGACCCAAGAGACCCAGTACTTC
TRBD2	TRBV28	TRBJ2-3	CASSPIAGGRTDTQYF	TGTGCCAGCAGCCCCATAGCGGGGGGTCGCACAGATACGCAGTATTTT
NA	TRBV23-1	TRBJ2-5	CASSQSGGTDKPKTRQRGETQYF	TGCGCCAGCAGCCAATCGGGCGGGACAGACAAGCCGAAGACGAGACAAAGGGGAGAGACCCAGTACTTC
NA	TRBV28	TRBJ1-5	CASKSGGRVANQPQHF	TGTGCCAGCAAATCCGGGGGTAGGGTAGCAAATCAGCCCCAGCATTTT
NA	TRBV29-1	TRBJ1-2	CSVWGTVYGYTF	TGCAGCGTCTGGGGCACGGTGTATGGCTACACCTTC
NA	TRBV11-2	TRBJ2-7	CASSAVKSIYEQYF	TGTGCCAGCAGCGCAGTGAAGTCAATCTACGAGCAGTACTTC
NA	TRBV27	TRBJ2-7	CASSLSTQGYEQYF	TGTGCCAGCAGTTTATCGACTCAGGGATACGAGCAGTACTTC
TRBD1	TRBV28	TRBJ2-7	CASTSGDREFLEQYF	TGTGCCAGCACCTCCGGGGACAGGGAATTTCTCGAGCAGTACTTC
TRBD1	TRBV7-2	TRBJ2-2	CASSVRDRGTGELFF	TGTGCCAGCAGCGTCCGGGACAGGGGGACCGGGGAGCTGTTTTTT
NA	TRBV30	TRBJ1-3	CAWSPYLAGGGTIYF	TGTGCCTGGAGTCCCTACCTGGCAGGCGGGGGCACCATATATTTT